This TCR beta chain was sequenced during a study of glioma-infiltrating T cells. Study results and limitations: Very few CDR3 sequences were shared between tissue and blood.

The V segment lost 2 bases and the J segment 6 bases; nucleotides outside the gene matches: 2. There are 13 residues in the CDR3. Germline-derived CDR1 and CDR2 are DFQATT and SNEGSKA (reference sequence). A note on this clonotype: What it recognizes is unknown.

Using RNA template, CDR3s of TCR alpha and beta were amplified with iRepertoire arm-PCR. Tissue mRNA or PBMC total RNA, about 85-400 ng, went into one-step reverse transcription and amplification. TCRdb independently ran MiXCR on the multiplex PCR reads; one entry per CDR3 protein. The top ten hold around 18% of the sample, which has over 140,000 distinct CDR3 sequences, 30% to 40% seen once. The sequence was collected from a human donor with low-grade glioma or glioblastoma, undergoing nonglioma brain surgery, or in good health (not recorded which). Material for sequencing was glioma tissue, nonneoplastic brain tissue, or PBMCs (not recorded which). V gene TRBV20-1 combines with J gene TRBJ2-1; 9 bases agree with TRBD2. The CDR3 nucleotides are TGCAGTGCTAGAATACTAGCGGGCAATGAGCAGTTCTTC. It codes for CSARILAGNEQFF.